This T cell receptor beta chain was found in a study of blood T cell repertoires in COVID-19. The wider study: COVID-19 samples from acute and convalescent phases originated in the United States, Italy and Spain. The analysed material was cDNA or gDNA that came from T cells, B-cell-depleted T cells, or PBMCs.

Some clones are missing from TCRdb's copy, which holds only in-frame ones; the method was immunoSEQ multiplex PCR. Among about 280,000 clones listed, 85% were seen once. CDR1 and CDR2 (germline): WNHNN, SYGVQD (reference sequence). Trimming took 6 bases from V and 2 from J, leaving 8 bases between them. This CDR3 has 13 amino acids. The sequenced sample consisted of peripheral blood. The source is a human donor in a cohort sampled during active COVID-19. The gene calls are TRBV10-1 and TRBJ2-1, with TRBD2 as a possible D gene (6 bases). CDR3 sequence (DNA): TGCGCCAGCAGGCTAGCGACCTACAATGAGCAGTTCTTC. This gives the protein CASRLATYNEQFF.